This record looks at one T cell receptor beta chain sequence and its context. This entry comes from a study of blood T cell repertoires in COVID-19. The overall study: Italy, Spain and the United States were the sources of the convalescent and acute COVID-19 samples. From T cells, B-cell-depleted T cells, or PBMCs came the material, which was cDNA or gDNA.

TCRdb keeps only in-frame clones here, not all; method: immunoSEQ multiplex PCR. The table includes 150,000 to 200,000 clones, 70% to 90% detected once. One Seattle source followed patients from active infection through their disease course. Per germline, CDR1 MNHNS and CDR2 SASEGT. The V and J ends lost 1 base and 5 bases respectively, with 14 bases between them. The length of the CDR3 is 15 residues. The sequence was collected from a person aged 65 to 85 with COVID-19, enrolled during active disease. The chain links TRBV6-1 to TRBJ2-5; tentative D call: TRBD1 (5 bases). Sequences were obtained from peripheral blood. The CDR3, as DNA: TGTGCCAGCAGTGAAGATACAGGCCTGGGGGAGACCCAGTACTTC. Residues: CASSEDTGLGETQYF.